This T cell receptor beta chain was found in a study of beta chain features in type 1 diabetes (dated by TCRdb to 2016 to 2018). Notes on the research overall: Patients and healthy donors did not differ in mean age, gender distribution, total cell number or subset yield. Across all samples, 90 million to 130 million sorted cells were examined, and cell number per subset correlated strongly with RNA yield. In the study, TCRB repertoires of sorted circulating CD4+ T cell subsets from recently diagnosed type 1 diabetes patients were compared with those of matched healthy donors. Regulatory and stem cell-like memory subsets were isolated from only 8 patients and roughly eight healthy donors, whereas naive and central memory subsets came from all 30 or so donors. Broad study findings and their caveats: Because the HLA sub-analyses included only small numbers of individuals, any influence of HLA type on TCRB rearrangement was left unresolved. Because cDNA was sequenced instead of genomic DNA, activated cells with high expression could be over-represented, although the groups did not differ in activation or CD3 levels. The naive, central memory and regulatory TCRB repertoires appeared to resemble one another more closely among patients than among healthy donors. Type 1 diabetes patients showed a moderate but significant shortening of TCRB CDR3 length in all four CD4+ subsets. At VDJ recombination sites, patients with type 1 diabetes made fewer insertions and deleted more nucleotides, a pattern implying thymic rearrangement abnormalities. Shorter templates might be favored by PCR, yet because patient and control samples were amplified and corrected together, any such skew would affect both groups equally.

The V and J ends are trimmed by 0 bases and 5 bases, leaving 8 bases between them. CDR1 is given as SGHKS and CDR2 as YYEKEE, both from the germline V gene (reference sequence). Including cysteine and phenylalanine, the CDR3 has 13 amino acids. Just the 39-base CDR3 DNA is kept, in frame starting at base 1. This clone was seen only a few times. Its recognized antigen is unknown. Nothing much larger sits one base from this clone, and base qualities are not available. Each donor gave one peripheral blood draw, averaging around 0.11 L, which was collected into heparinised tubes. A BD FACSAria II was used to sort naive, central memory, regulatory and stem cell-like memory CD4+ T cells with a panel that included CD45RO, CCR7, CD25, CD127, CD95 and CD27. A purity above 95% was achieved for all sorted populations. PBMCs were isolated immediately by Lymphoprep density gradient centrifugation and stained directly without culture. So that batch effects would be minimized, each experiment stained and sorted samples in pairs, pairing one healthy donor with one patient.

The entire amount of isolated RNA was reverse transcribed using the High Capacity cDNA Reverse Transcription Kit, so the sequenced TCRB transcripts were expressed ones. Deep immunoSEQ sequencing was applied to naive, central memory and regulatory T cell samples, giving an average of roughly 3.5 million total reads per sample. After sorted cells were lysed in RLT buffer, RNA was extracted with DNase-treated RNeasy Micro or Mini kits, with the choice depending on cell number. To prevent cross-contamination, each cell subset was processed individually, whereas patient and healthy donor samples were processed jointly. Using the immunoSEQ multiplex PCR, TCRB sequences were amplified from cDNA into 87-bp fragments spanning the CDR3 region. The amplicons were sequenced using the Illumina HiSeq platform. As for the original processing: Synthetic template baselines were used to correct PCR bias computationally, reads within Hamming distance 2 were collapsed, and singletons that could not be merged were discarded. By aligning reads against IMGT, V, D and J genes, CDR3 length, and insertions or deletions at six rearrangement sites were assigned. Within each subset, clonotype counts were normalized to sorted cell number, after which true diversity and Gini coefficients were computed with the tcR R package. Repertoire sharing was quantified using the overlap coefficient calculated on TCRB nucleotide sequences. Imported from immuneACCESS, the table was reduced by TCRdb to in-frame sequences with V and J called. These copies leave out some clones; in studies compared against another copy, an unresolved V gene accounts for under half, and the cause of the remainder is not known. V and J calls and clone size come straight from that table; D and trimming were deduced from the DNA. For this sample the table gives 150,000 to 200,000 clones, of which around 8.3% were detected only once. The biggest ten clones account for around 0.56% of the sample.

This TCR was recovered from a young woman with type 1 diabetes. The sequenced material came from central memory CD4+ T cells from blood. The rearrangement combines TRBV5-5 with TRBJ1-2; TRBD1 is perhaps the D gene, given 6 matching bases. The CDR3 region: CASSLGTAYGYTF. The DNA is TGTGCCAGCAGCTTGGGGACAGCTTATGGCTACACCTTC. The reference TRBV5-5 and TRBJ1-2 proteins fill in what lies around the CDR3, so the full variable domain reads DAGVTQSPTHLIKTRGQQVTLRCSPISGHKSVSWYQQVLGQGPQFIFQYYEKEERGRGNFPDRFSARQFPNYSSELNVNALLLGDSALYLCASSLGTAYGYTFGSGTRLTVV.